This T cell receptor (beta chain) was recorded in a study of blood T cell repertoires in COVID-19. Measured with immunoSEQ multiplex PCR; TCRdb has only the in-frame clones, and not every one. The sample includes more than 65,000 clones, 84% seen only once; the top ten take 20% to 25%. In this sample, this clone turned up a few times. Germline CDR1 is GTSNPN and CDR2 is SVGIG (reference sequence). V lost 0 bases and J 1 base, leaving 6 bases between the germline ends. CDR3 length equals 13 residues. The chain has TRBV30 and TRBJ1-1, with unresolved D. This TCR was sampled from a woman aged 45 to 65 with acute or convalescent COVID-19. The sample was peripheral blood. The CDR3 loop is CAWSVSKNTEAFF. In DNA form, the CDR3 reads TGTGCCTGGAGTGTGTCCAAGAACACTGAAGCTTTCTTT.